The present entry profiles one T cell receptor beta chain with its context. Antigen: not known. The sample is drawn from a study of T-cell memory formation after mild COVID-19. Study-wide context: TCR clusters were mostly confined to one donor each. Findings of the study overall: CD4+ contracting clones were mainly CM and EM; CD8+ ones, EMRA. There was a balanced CD4/CD8 profile in clones contracting day 15 to 85, and later expanders leaned CD4+.

Barcoded TCR alpha and TCR beta cDNA libraries with UMIs came from 5'RACE using constant-segment primers. TCRdb re-called the 5' RACE reads through MiXCR, storing one row per CDR3 protein. The data contain some 490,000 distinct CDR3 sequences, 15% to 20% of them singletons. The sequencing sample was made of PBMCs or a T cell subset sorted from them (not recorded which). This TCR was sampled from an adult woman who had mild COVID-19 (a few samples of this study predate the infection). Cell type and time point are not known.

The CDR3 DNA follows: TGTGCCAGCAGCTTAGGTATTGCGGCGGGAGCCGACAATGAGCAGTTCTTC. Translation gives CASSLGIAAGADNEQFF. The rearrangement links TRBV7-6 to TRBJ2-1; 7 positions match TRBD2. CDR1 and CDR2 (germline): SGHVS, FNYEAQ. Losses at the gene ends were 1 base for V and 5 bases for J; bases not matched to a gene: 11. The CDR3 runs 17 residues.